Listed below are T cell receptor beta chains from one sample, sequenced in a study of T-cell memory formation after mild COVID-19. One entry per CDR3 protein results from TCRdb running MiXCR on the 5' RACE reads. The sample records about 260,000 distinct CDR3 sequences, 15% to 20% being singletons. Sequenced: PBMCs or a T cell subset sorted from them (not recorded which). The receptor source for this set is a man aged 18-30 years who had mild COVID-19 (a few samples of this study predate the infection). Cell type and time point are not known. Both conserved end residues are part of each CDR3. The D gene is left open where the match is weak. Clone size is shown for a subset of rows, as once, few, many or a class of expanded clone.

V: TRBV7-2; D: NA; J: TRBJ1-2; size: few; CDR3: CASNSRADYGYTF; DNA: TGTGCCAGCAACAGCAGGGCGGACTATGGCTACACCTTC
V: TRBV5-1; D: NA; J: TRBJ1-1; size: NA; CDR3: CASSLMGASREAFF; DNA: TGCGCCAGCAGCTTGATGGGGGCATCCCGGGAAGCTTTCTTT
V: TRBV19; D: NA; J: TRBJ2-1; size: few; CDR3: CASSTRGGSYNEQFF; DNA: TGTGCCAGTAGTACCCGGGGAGGTTCCTACAATGAGCAGTTCTTC
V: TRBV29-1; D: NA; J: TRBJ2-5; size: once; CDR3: CSVENGGETQYF; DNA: TGCAGCGTTGAAAACGGGGGTGAGACCCAGTACTTC
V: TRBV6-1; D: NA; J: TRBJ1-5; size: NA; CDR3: CASSPRTELNQPQHF; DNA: TGTGCCAGCAGTCCCCGGACAGAACTCAATCAGCCCCAGCATTTT
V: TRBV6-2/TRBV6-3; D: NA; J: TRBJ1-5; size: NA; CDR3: CASRPFSGIHVQPQHF; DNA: TGTGCCAGCAGACCCTTTTCTGGGATCCACGTTCAGCCCCAGCATTTT
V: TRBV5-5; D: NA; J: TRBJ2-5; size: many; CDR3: CASSLTRGWQETQYF; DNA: TGTGCCAGCAGCTTGACCAGGGGATGGCAAGAGACCCAGTACTTC
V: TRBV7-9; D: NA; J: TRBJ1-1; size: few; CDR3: CASSPRDTRHTEAFF; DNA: TGTGCCAGCAGCCCCAGGGACACCAGGCACACTGAAGCTTTCTTT
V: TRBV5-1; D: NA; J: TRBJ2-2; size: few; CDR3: CASGRGGSGELFF; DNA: TGCGCCAGCGGCAGGGGTGGATCCGGGGAGCTGTTTTTT
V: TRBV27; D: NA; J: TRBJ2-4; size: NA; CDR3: CASSPTGDLAKNIQYF; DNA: TGTGCCAGCAGTCCCACCGGAGACCTAGCCAAAAACATTCAGTACTTC
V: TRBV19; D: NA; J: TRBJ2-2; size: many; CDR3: CASSGVGGTGELFF; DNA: TGTGCCAGTAGTGGGGTAGGGGGCACCGGGGAGCTGTTTTTT
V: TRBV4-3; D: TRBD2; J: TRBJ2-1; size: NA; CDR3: CASSQDGTSGYDEQFF; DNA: TGCGCCAGCAGCCAAGATGGGACTAGCGGATACGATGAGCAGTTCTTC
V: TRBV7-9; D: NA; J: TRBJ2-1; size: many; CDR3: CASSLVSLSSYNEQFF; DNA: TGTGCCAGCAGCTTAGTCTCCCTCAGCTCCTACAATGAGCAGTTCTTC
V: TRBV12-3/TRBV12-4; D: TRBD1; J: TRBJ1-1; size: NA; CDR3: CASRRTGYTEAFF; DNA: TGTGCCAGCAGGCGGACAGGGTACACTGAAGCTTTCTTT
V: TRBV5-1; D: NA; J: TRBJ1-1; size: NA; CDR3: CASSYAFGDTEAFF; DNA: TGCGCCAGCAGCTATGCTTTCGGGGACACTGAAGCTTTCTTT
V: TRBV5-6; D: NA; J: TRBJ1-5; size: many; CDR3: CASSRGRAGQPQHF; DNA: TGTGCCAGCAGTCGGGGTCGGGCGGGCCAGCCCCAGCATTTT
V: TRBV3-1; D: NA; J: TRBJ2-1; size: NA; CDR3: CASKYKDGLTYNEQFF; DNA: TGTGCCAGCAAATACAAGGACGGACTTACCTACAATGAGCAGTTCTTC
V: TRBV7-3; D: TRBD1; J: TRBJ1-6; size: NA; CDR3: CASSLRGQGESPLHF; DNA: TGTGCCAGCAGCTTAAGGGGACAGGGAGAATCACCCCTCCACTTT
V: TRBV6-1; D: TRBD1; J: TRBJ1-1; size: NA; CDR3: CASSATDRGTEAFF; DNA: TGTGCCAGCAGTGCGACAGACAGGGGGACTGAAGCTTTCTTT
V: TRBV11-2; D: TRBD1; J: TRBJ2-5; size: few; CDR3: CASSSLTGPYEKTQYF; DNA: TGTGCCAGCAGCTCTCTGACAGGGCCTTATGAAAAGACCCAGTACTTC
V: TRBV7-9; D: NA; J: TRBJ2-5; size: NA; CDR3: CASSLIVWATQETQYF; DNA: TGTGCCAGCAGCTTAATCGTTTGGGCAACTCAAGAGACCCAGTACTTC
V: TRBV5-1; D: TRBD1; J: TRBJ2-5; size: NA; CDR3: CACSLQGAGETQYF; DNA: TGCGCCTGCAGCTTGCAGGGGGCAGGTGAGACCCAGTACTTC
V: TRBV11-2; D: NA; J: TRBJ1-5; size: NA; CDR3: CASSLDYGQPQHF; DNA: TGTGCCAGCAGCTTAGATTATGGTCAGCCCCAGCATTTT
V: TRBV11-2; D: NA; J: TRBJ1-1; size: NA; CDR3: CASSLGWGTEAFF; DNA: TGTGCCAGCAGCTTAGGGTGGGGGACTGAAGCTTTCTTT
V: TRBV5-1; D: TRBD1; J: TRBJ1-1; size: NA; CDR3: CASSFSTGVNTEAFF; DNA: TGCGCCAGCAGCTTTTCGACAGGGGTGAACACTGAAGCTTTCTTT
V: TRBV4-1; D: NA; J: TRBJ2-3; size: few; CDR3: CASSHAGPTDTQYF; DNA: TGCGCCAGCAGCCACGCGGGACCCACAGATACGCAGTATTTT
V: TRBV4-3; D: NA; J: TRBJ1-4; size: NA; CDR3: CASSQVLGALGEKLFF; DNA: TGCGCCAGCAGCCAAGTACTCGGAGCCCTAGGGGAAAAACTGTTTTTT
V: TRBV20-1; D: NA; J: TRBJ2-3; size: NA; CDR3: CSAVRGGRGPDTQYF; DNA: TGCAGTGCGGTGAGGGGTGGTCGGGGGCCAGATACGCAGTATTTT
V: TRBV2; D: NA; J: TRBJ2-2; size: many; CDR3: CASRAWASGTGELFF; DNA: TGTGCCAGCAGGGCGTGGGCCAGCGGGACCGGGGAGCTGTTTTTT
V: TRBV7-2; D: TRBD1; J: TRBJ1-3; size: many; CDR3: CASVVSWDRTSSGNTIYF; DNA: TGTGCCAGCGTTGTGAGCTGGGACAGGACTTCCTCTGGAAACACCATATATTTT
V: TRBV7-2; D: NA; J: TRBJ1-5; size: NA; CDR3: CASSTRGATPQHF; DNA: TGTGCCAGCAGCACCAGGGGAGCAACGCCCCAGCATTTT
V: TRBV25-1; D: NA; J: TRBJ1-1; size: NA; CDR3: CASHRNTEAFF; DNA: TGTGCCAGCCACAGGAACACTGAAGCTTTCTTT
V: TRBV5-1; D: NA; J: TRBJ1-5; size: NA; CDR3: CASREGLDQPQHF; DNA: TGCGCCAGCAGGGAGGGGCTTGATCAGCCCCAGCATTTT
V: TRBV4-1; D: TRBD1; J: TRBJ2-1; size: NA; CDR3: CASSRSRGFYNEQFF; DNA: TGCGCCAGCAGCCGTTCCAGGGGGTTTTACAATGAGCAGTTCTTC
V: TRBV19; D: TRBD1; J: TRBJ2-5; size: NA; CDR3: CASTLTGAKQETQYF; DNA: TGTGCCAGTACCCTGACAGGGGCGAAACAAGAGACCCAGTACTTC
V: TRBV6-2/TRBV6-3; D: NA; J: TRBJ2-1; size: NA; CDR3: CASSYSSFNEQFF; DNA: TGTGCCAGCAGTTACTCCTCTTTCAATGAGCAGTTCTTC
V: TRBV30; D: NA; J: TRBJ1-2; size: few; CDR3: CAWRKDNYGYTF; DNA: TGTGCCTGGCGGAAGGATAACTATGGCTACACCTTC
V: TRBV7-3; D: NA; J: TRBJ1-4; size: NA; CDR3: CASSLNGPATNEKLFF; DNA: TGTGCCAGCAGCCTCAACGGGCCCGCAACTAATGAAAAACTGTTTTTT
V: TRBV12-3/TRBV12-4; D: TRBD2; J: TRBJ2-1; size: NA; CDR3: CASSYGTIRNEQFF; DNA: TGTGCCAGCAGTTACGGGACTATCCGCAATGAGCAGTTCTTC
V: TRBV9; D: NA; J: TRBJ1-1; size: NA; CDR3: CASSVAPQNTEAFF; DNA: TGTGCCAGCAGCGTAGCTCCCCAGAACACTGAAGCTTTCTTT
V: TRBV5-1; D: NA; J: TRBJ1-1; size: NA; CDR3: CASSASVGGTEAFF; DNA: TGCGCCAGCAGCGCTAGTGTTGGTGGCACTGAAGCTTTCTTT
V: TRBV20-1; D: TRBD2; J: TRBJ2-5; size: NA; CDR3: CSASFAGGPQETQYF; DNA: TGCAGTGCTAGTTTTGCGGGGGGCCCCCAAGAGACCCAGTACTTC
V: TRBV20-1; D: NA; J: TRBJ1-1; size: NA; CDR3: CSARVVGAAPEAFF; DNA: TGCAGTGCTAGAGTAGTAGGGGCGGCCCCTGAAGCTTTCTTT
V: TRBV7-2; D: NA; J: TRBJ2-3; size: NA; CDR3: CASSLAPGASTDTQYF; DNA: TGTGCCAGCAGCTTAGCGCCCGGGGCGAGCACAGATACGCAGTATTTT
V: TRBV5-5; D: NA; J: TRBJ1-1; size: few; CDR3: CASSFREAEAFF; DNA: TGTGCCAGCAGCTTTAGGGAGGCTGAAGCTTTCTTT
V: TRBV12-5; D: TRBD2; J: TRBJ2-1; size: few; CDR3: CASGLVLGGGYNEQFF; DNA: TGTGCTAGTGGTTTGGTATTGGGGGGGGGCTACAATGAGCAGTTCTTC
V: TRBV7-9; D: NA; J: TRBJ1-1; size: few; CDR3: CASSLTGREAFF; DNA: TGTGCCAGCAGCTTAACAGGGCGAGAAGCTTTCTTT
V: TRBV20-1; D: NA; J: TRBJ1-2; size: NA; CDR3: CSASRSTERGYTF; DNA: TGCAGTGCTAGTAGGTCCACGGAAAGGGGCTACACCTTC
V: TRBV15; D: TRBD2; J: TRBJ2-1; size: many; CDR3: CATSRAPGGMDNEQFF; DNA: TGTGCCACCAGCAGAGCCCCCGGGGGGATGGACAATGAGCAGTTCTTC
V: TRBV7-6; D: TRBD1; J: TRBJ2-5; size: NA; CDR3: CASSPATGQTQYF; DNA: TGTGCCAGCAGCCCGGCGACAGGGCAGACCCAGTACTTC
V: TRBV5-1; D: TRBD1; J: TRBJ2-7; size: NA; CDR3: CASSLIWAAGGAYEQYF; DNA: TGCGCCAGCAGCTTGATATGGGCGGCAGGGGGAGCCTACGAGCAGTACTTC
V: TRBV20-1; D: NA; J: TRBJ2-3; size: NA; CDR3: CSAATPGDVTDTQYF; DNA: TGCAGTGCCGCTACCCCCGGGGACGTCACAGATACGCAGTATTTT